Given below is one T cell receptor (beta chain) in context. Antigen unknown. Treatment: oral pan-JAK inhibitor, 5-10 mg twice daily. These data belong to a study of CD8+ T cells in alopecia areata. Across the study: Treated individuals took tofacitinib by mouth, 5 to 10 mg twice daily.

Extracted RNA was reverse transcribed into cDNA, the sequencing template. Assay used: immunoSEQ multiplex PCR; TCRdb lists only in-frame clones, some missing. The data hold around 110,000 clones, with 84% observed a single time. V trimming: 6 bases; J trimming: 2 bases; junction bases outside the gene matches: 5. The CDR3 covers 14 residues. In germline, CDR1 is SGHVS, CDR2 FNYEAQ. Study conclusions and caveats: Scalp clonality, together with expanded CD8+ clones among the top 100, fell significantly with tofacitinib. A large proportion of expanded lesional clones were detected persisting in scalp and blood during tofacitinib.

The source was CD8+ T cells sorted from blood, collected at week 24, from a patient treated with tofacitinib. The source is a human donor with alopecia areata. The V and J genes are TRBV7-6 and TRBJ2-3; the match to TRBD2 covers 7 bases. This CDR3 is CASRAGDDTDTQYF. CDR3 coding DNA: TGTGCCAGCAGGGCGGGGGACGACACAGATACGCAGTATTTT.